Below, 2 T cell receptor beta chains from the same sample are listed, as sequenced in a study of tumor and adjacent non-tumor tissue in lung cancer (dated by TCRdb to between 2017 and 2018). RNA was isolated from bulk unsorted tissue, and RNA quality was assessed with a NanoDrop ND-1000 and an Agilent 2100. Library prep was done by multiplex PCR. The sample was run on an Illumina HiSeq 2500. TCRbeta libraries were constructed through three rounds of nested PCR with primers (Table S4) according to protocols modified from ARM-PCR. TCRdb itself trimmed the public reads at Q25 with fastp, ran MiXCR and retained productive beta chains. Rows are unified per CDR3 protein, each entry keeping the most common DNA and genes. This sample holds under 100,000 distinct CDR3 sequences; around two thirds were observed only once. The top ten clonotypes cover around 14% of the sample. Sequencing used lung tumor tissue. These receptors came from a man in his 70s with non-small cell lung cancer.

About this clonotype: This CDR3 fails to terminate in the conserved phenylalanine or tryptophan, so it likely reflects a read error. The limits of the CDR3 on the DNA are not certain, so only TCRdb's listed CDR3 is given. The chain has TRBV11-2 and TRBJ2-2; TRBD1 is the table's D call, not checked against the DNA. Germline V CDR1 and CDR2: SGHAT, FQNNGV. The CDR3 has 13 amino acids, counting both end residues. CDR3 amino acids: CASSPRGTGELLL.

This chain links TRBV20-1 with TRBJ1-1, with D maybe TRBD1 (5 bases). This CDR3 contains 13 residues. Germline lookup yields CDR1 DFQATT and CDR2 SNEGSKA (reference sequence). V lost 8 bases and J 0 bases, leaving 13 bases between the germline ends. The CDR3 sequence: CSLRVAVNTEAFF. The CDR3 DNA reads TGCAGTCTCAGGGTCGCTGTGAACACTGAAGCTTTCTTT.